This T cell receptor beta chain was retrieved from a study of T cells in localized non-small cell lung cancer. CDR1 is MNHGY and CDR2 is SAAAGT in the germline V gene. The CDR3 length is 13 residues. Trimming took off 7 bases at V and 2 bases at J, with 11 bases between the two ends. Libraries were prepared by immunoSEQ multiplex PCR; TCRdb keeps only in-frame clonotypes and omits some of them. Of about 9,800 clones in the sample, under 55% are singletons; the top ten hold more than 3.5%. The sequence was collected from a woman aged 40-75 years with stage I lung adenocarcinoma. This sequence joins TRBV6-8 and TRBJ1-1; D is unresolved. The source was lymph node tissue, collected before any cancer treatment. The CDR3 region has the DNA TGTGCCAGCACTTTGGACGGAAACACTGAAGCTTTCTTT. This codes for CASTLDGNTEAFF.